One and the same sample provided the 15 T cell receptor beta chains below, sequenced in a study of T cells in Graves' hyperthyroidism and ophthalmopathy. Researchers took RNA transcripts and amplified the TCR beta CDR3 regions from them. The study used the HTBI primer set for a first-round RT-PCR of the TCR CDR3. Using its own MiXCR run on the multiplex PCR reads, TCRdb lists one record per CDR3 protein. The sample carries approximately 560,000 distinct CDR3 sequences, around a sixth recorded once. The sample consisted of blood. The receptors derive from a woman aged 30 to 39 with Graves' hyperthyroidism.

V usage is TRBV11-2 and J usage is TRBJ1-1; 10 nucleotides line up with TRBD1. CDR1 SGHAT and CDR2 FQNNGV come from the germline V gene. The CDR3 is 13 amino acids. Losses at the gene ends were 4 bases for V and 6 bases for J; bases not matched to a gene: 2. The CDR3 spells CASSSDRGPEAFF. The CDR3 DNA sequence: TGTGCCAGCAGCTCAGACAGGGGGCCTGAAGCTTTCTTT.

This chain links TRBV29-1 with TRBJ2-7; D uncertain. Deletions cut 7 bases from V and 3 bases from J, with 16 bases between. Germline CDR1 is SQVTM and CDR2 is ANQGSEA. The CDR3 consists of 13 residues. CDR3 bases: TGCAGCGCTCTATTCGGACCGCTCTACGAGCAGTACTTC. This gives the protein CSALFGPLYEQYF.

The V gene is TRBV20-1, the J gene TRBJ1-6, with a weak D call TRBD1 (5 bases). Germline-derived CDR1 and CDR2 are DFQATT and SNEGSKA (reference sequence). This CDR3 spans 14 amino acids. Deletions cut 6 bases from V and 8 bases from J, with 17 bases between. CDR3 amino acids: CSARRGPLDSPLHF. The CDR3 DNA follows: TGCAGTGCCCGACGGGGCCCTCTGGATTCACCCCTCCACTTT.

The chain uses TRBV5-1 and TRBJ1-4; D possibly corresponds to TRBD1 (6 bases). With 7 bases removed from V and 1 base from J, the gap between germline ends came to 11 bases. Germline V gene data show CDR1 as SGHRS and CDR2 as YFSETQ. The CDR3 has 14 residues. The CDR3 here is CASGSQGTNEKLFF. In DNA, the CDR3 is TGCGCCAGCGGATCACAGGGAACTAATGAAAAACTGTTTTTT.

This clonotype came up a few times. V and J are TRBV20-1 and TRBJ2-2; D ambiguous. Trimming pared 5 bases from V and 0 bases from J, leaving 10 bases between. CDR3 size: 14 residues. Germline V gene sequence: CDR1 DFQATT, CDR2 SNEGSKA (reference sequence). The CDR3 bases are TGCAGTGCTCCAGGACCTTCGAACACCGGGGAGCTGTTTTTT. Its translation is CSAPGPSNTGELFF.

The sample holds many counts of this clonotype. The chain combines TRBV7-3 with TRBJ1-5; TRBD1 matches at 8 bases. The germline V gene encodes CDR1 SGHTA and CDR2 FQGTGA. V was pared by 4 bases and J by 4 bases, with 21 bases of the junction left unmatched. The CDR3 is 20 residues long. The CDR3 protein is CASSSPKVGGQASGNQPQHF. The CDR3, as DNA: TGTGCCAGCAGCTCCCCGAAAGTAGGGGGACAGGCTAGTGGAAATCAGCCCCAGCATTTT.

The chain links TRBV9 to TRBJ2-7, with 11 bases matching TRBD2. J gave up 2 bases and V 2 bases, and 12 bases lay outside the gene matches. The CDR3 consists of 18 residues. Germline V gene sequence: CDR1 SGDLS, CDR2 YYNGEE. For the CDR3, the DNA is TGTGCCAGCAGCGTTGTCCTAGCGGGGGGTTCTTCCACCTACGAGCAGTACTTC. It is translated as CASSVVLAGGSSTYEQYF.

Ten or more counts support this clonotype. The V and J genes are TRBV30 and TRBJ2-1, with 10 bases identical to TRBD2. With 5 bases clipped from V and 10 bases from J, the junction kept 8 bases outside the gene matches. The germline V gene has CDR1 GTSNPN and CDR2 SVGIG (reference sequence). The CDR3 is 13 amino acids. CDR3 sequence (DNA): TGTGCCTGGCATAGCGGGAGGTCCGGCGAGCAGTTCTTC. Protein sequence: CAWHSGRSGEQFF.

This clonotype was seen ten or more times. The CDR3 DNA is TGTGCCAGCAGCTTAGATCTCCCCACGGTTGCTGGGGCCAACGTCCTGACTTTC. Protein product: CASSLDLPTVAGANVLTF. V is TRBV7-2 and J is TRBJ2-6; D uncertain. Germline lookup yields CDR1 SGHTA and CDR2 FQGNSA. V was pared by 1 base and J by 2 bases, with 15 bases between. CDR3 length equals 18 residues.

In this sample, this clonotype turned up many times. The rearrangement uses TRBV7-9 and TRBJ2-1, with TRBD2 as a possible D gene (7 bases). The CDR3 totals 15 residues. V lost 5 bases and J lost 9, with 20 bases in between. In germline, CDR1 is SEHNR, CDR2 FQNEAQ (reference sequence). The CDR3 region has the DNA TGTGCCAGCAGCGCCAGGGGAGGGTCGTCCGGTGAGCAGTTCTTC. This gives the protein CASSARGGSSGEQFF.

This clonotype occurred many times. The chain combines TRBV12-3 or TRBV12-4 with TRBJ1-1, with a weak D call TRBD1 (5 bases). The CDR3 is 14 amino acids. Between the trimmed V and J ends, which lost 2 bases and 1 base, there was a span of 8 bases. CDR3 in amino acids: CASSLRGKNTEAFF. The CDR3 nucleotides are TGTGCCAGCAGTTTAAGGGGAAAGAACACTGAAGCTTTCTTT.

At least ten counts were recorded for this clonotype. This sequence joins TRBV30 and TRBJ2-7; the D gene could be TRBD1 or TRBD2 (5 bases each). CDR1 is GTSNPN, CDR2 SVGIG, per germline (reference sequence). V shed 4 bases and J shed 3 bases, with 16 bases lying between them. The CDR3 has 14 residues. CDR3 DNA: TGTGCCTGGATCAATACGGGACCCCTCTACGAGCAGTACTTC. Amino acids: CAWINTGPLYEQYF.

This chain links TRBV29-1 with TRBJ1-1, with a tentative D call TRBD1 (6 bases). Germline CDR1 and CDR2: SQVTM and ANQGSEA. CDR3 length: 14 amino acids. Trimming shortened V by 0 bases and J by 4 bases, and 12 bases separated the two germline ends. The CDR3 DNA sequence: TGCAGCGTTGAAGATGCTAGAGGGGGCACTGAAGCTTTCTTT. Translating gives CSVEDARGGTEAFF.

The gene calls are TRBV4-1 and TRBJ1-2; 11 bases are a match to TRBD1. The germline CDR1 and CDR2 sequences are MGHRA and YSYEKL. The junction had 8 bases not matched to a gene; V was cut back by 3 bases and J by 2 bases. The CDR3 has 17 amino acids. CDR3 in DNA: TGCGCCAGCAGCCAGGGACAGGGGGGACCTATAAACTATGGCTACACCTTC. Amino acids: CASSQGQGGPINYGYTF.

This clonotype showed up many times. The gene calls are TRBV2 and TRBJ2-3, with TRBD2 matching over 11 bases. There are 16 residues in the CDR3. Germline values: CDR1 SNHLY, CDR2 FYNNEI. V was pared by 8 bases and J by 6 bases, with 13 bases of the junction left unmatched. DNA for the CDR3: TGTGCCAGCGTTTCCTTACTAGCGGGAGAGCCGGATACGCAGTATTTT. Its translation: CASVSLLAGEPDTQYF.